This T cell receptor beta chain emerged from a study of blood T cell repertoires in COVID-19. At the level of the study: Sites across the United States, Italy and Spain contributed samples from acute and convalescent COVID-19. Sample material is recorded as cDNA or gDNA derived from T cells, B-cell-depleted T cells, or PBMCs.

The authors' processing: By means of reference gene primer amplification, nucleated cell counts were estimated. The data were produced by immunoSEQ multiplex PCR, yet TCRdb's version contains in-frame clones alone and is incomplete. From that table come the V and J calls and clone size; the DNA was used to work out D and trimming. Seen here are approximately 59,000 clones, around 80% observed once, and the top ten hold less than 20%. The receptor was isolated from a man older than 75 with acute or convalescent COVID-19. The sample taken for sequencing was peripheral blood.

CDR3 nucleotides: TGTGCCAGCAGCTTAGATGGCGGGAGTGCCTACAATGAGCAGTTCTTC. Its protein product is CASSLDGGSAYNEQFF. V gene TRBV7-8 combines with J gene TRBJ2-1, with TRBD2 matching over 7 bases. The CDR3 is 16 amino acids. Germline CDR1 and CDR2: SGHVS and FQNEAQ. Unmatched junction bases numbered 5, after V lost 1 base and J lost 2 bases.